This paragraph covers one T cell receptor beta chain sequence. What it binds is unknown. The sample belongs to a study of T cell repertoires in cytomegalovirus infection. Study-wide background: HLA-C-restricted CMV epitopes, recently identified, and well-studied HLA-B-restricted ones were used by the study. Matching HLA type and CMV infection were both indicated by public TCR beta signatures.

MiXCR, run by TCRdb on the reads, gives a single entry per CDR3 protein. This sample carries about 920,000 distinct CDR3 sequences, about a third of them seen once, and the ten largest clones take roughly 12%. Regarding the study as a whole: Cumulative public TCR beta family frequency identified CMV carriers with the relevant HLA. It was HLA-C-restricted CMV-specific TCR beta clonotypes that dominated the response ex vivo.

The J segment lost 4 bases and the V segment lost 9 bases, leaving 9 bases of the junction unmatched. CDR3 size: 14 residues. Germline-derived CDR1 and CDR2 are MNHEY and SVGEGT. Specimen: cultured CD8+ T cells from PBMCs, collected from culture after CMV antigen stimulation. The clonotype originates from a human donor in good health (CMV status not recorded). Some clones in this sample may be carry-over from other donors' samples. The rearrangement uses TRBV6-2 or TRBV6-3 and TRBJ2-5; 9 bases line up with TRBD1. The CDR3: CASEPDRGRETQYF. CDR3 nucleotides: TGTGCCAGTGAACCGGACAGGGGAAGAGAGACCCAGTACTTC.